Listed below are T cell receptor beta chains from one sample, sequenced in a study of blood T cell repertoires in COVID-19. Clones were sequenced by immunoSEQ multiplex PCR, and TCRdb holds only the in-frame ones, with some missing. This table holds under 300,000 clones, around nine tenths found once. Sequencing was carried out using PBMCs or T cells enriched from blood (not recorded which). The source is a woman between 55 and 75 years old who had recovered from COVID-19. The CDR3 runs from the conserved cysteine through the conserved F or W. D genes are given only for firm matches. A clone size is listed for some rows: how often the clone was seen (once, few, many), or a class if it is expanded.

v_gene	d_gene	abundance	j_gene	CDR3nt	CDR3aa
TRBV5-1	TRBD2	-	TRBJ2-3	TGCGCCAGCAGCATCGGGGGGGCCGTCACAGATACGCAGTATTTT	CASSIGGAVTDTQYF
TRBV4-2	-	-	TRBJ2-6	TGTGCCAGCAGCCAAGTGGAGGGCCCTGGGGCCAACGTCCTGACTTTC	CASSQVEGPGANVLTF
TRBV28	TRBD2	-	TRBJ2-1	TGTGCCAGCAGTCCAAATAGCGGGAGAGAGTATGAGCAGTTCTTC	CASSPNSGREYEQFF
TRBV5-6	TRBD1	-	TRBJ1-3	TGTGCCAGCAGCCCGGGACAGGTGTTCTCTGGAAACACCATATATTTT	CASSPGQVFSGNTIYF
TRBV7-9	TRBD2	-	TRBJ2-1	TGTGCCAGCACCTATCAAAGGACTAGCGGGGGGGCTGGTGATGAGCAGTTCTTC	CASTYQRTSGGAGDEQFF
TRBV30	-	-	TRBJ2-2	TGTGCCTGGAGTCGGAACACCGGGGAGCTGTTTTTT	CAWSRNTGELFF
TRBV5-1	TRBD2	-	TRBJ2-5	TGCGCCAGCAGCTTGGGAGCGGGACTAGAAGAGACCCAGTACTTC	CASSLGAGLEETQYF
TRBV4-2	-	-	TRBJ1-5	TGTGCCAGCAGCCAAGAGGGACACCCGAATCAGCCCCAGCATTTT	CASSQEGHPNQPQHF
TRBV20-1	-	-	TRBJ1-6	TGCAGTGCTAGTCAGGGGAGGGGTTCACCCCTCCACTTT	CSASQGRGSPLHF
TRBV4-1	-	-	TRBJ1-2	TGCGCCAGCAGCCAGGATGCCAGGGGCTACACCTTC	CASSQDARGYTF
TRBV10-1	-	-	TRBJ1-2	TGCGCCACATACCTGTTGGCGGGGGGCTACACCTTC	CATYLLAGGYTF
TRBV9	-	-	TRBJ2-1	TGTGCCAGCAGCGTAGCTAGCATCCCCTACAATGAGCAGTTCTTC	CASSVASIPYNEQFF
TRBV28	TRBD2	-	TRBJ2-3	TGTGCCAGCACAAGCGGGGGGGCCGATACAGATACGCAGTATTTT	CASTSGGADTDTQYF
TRBV2	-	few	TRBJ1-1	TGTGCCAGCAAAAGGGGGTTTGTTAGTCCGAACACTGAAGCTTTCTTT	CASKRGFVSPNTEAFF
TRBV6-6	TRBD1	-	TRBJ1-2	TGTGCCAGCAGTTACCCTTCGGGACAGGACACCTATGGCTACACCTTC	CASSYPSGQDTYGYTF